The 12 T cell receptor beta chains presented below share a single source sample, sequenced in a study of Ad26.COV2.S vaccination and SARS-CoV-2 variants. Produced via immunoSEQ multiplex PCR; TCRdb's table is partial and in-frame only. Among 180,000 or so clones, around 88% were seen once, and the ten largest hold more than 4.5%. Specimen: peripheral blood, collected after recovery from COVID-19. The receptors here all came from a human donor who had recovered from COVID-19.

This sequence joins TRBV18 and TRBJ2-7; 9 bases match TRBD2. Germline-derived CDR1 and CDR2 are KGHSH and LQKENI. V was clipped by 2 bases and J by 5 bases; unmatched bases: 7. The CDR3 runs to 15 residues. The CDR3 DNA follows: TGTGCCAGCTCACCAGAGGCGGGAGGGCCCCACGAGCAGTACTTC. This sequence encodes CASSPEAGGPHEQYF.

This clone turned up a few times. The CDR3 loop reads CASSVIKKNTEAFF. In DNA, the CDR3 is TGTGCCAGCAGTGTAATTAAGAAGAACACTGAAGCTTTCTTT. The chain links TRBV6-4 to TRBJ1-1; D uncertain. V dropped 4 bases and J dropped 1 base, with 10 bases sitting between them. This CDR3 has 14 amino acids. CDR1 is MRHNA and CDR2 is SNTAGT in the germline V gene.

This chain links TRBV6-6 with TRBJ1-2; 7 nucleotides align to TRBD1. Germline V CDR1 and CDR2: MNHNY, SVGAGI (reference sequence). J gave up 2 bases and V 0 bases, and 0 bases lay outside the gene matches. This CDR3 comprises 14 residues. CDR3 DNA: TGTGCCAGCAGTTACTCGGGACAGAACTATGGCTACACCTTC. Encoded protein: CASSYSGQNYGYTF.

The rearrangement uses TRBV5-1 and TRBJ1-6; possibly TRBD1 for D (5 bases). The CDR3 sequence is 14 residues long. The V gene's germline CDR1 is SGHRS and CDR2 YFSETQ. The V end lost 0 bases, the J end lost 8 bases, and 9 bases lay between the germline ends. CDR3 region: CASSLEGFDSPLHF. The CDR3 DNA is TGCGCCAGCAGCTTGGAGGGGTTCGATTCACCCCTCCACTTT.

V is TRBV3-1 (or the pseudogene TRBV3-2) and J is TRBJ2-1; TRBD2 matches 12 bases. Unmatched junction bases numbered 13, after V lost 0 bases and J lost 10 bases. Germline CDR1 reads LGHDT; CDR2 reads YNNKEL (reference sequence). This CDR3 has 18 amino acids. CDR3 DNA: TGTGCCAGCAGCCAAGACCTCGCCGCTAGCGGGAGGGCAGGGGAGCAGTTCTTC. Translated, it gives CASSQDLAASGRAGEQFF.

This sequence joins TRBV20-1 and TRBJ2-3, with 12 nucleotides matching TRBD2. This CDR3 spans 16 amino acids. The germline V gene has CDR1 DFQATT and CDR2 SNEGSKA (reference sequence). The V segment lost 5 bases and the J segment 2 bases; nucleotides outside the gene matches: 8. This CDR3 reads CSAGDSSGGATDTQYF. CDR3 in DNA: TGCAGTGCTGGTGATTCTAGCGGGGGGGCCACAGATACGCAGTATTTT.

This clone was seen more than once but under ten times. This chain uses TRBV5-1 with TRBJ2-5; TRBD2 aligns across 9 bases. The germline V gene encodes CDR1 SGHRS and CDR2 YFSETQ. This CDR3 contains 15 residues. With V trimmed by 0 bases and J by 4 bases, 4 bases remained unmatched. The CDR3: CASSLGSGGGETQYF. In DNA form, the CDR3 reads TGCGCCAGCAGCTTGGGTAGCGGGGGAGGAGAGACCCAGTACTTC. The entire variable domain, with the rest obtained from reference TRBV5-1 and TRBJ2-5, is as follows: KAGVTQTPRYLIKTRGQQVTLSCSPISGHRSVSWYQQTPGQGLQFLFEYFSETQRNKGNFPGRFSGRQFSNSRSEMNVSTLELGDSALYLCASSLGSGGGETQYFGPGTRLLVL.

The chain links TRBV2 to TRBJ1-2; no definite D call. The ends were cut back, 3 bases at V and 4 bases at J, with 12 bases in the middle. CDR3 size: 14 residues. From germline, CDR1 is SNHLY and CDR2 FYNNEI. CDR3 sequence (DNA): TGTGCCAGCAGTGACGAGGGAGCGGGCTATGGCTACACCTTC. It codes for CASSDEGAGYGYTF.

Here the CDR3 DNA reads TGTGCTACCGCCGCCGGGGCATGGCCCCAGCATTTT. It translates to CATAAGAWPQHF. The chain employs TRBV12-5 and TRBJ1-5, with D perhaps TRBD1 (5 bases). Germline-derived CDR1 and CDR2 are LGHNT and FRNRAP. V was clipped by 10 bases and J by 9 bases, with 16 bases between them. CDR3 length equals 12 residues.

CDR3 residues: CASSPGTAGLTYEQYF. The CDR3 nucleotides are TGTGCCAGCAGCCCAGGGACAGCCGGACTAACCTACGAGCAGTACTTC. V gene TRBV7-3 combines with J gene TRBJ2-7, with a weak D call TRBD1 (7 bases). This CDR3 is built from 16 residues. V was pared by 5 bases and J by 2 bases, with 19 bases between. From germline, CDR1 is SGHTA and CDR2 FQGTGA.

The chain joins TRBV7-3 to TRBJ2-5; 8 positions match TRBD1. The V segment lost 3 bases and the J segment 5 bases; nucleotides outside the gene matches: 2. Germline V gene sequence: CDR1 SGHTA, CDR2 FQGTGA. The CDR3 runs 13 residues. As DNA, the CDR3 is TGTGCCAGCAGCTTCACAGGGGGGGAGACCCAGTACTTC. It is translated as CASSFTGGETQYF. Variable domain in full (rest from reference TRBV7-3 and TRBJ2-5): GAGVSQTPSNKVTEKGKYVELRCDPISGHTALYWYRQSLGQGPEFLIYFQGTGAADDSGLPNDRFFAVRPEGSVSTLKIQRTERGDSAVYLCASSFTGGETQYFGPGTRLLVL.

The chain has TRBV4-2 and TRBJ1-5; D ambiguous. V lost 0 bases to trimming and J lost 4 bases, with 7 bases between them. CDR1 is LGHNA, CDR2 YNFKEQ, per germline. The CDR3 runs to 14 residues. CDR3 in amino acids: CASSQDAPNQPQHF. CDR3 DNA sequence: TGTGCCAGCAGCCAAGATGCCCCAAATCAGCCCCAGCATTTT.